One and the same sample provided the 27 T cell receptor beta chains below, sequenced in a study of shared clonotypes between healthy human individuals. Sequencing was performed with immunoSEQ multiplex PCR; in TCRdb, only in-frame clones are kept and a portion is missing. The table has under 350,000 clones, around 87% seen once; the top ten hold about 16%. The specimen sequenced was memory CD8+ T cells sorted from blood. The sample's subset: CD45RO+ cells pooled with CCR7-negative TemRA cells. All receptors come from a man younger than 30 in good health.

The chain combines TRBV5-1 with TRBJ1-2, with D possibly being TRBD1 (5 bases). Germline V gene lookup returns CDR1 SGHRS and CDR2 YFSETQ. Trimming removed 3 bases at V and 4 bases at J, with 16 bases between. The CDR3 runs to 15 residues. In DNA, the CDR3 is TGCGCCAGCAGCTGGGGACCCTCCCTCAGCTATGGCTACACCTTC. Translation: CASSWGPSLSYGYTF.

V is TRBV5-1 and J is TRBJ1-1, with TRBD1 matching 7 bases. The CDR3 is made up of 16 amino acids. V lost 4 bases, J lost 0 bases, and 9 bases stayed unmatched. Germline V lookup: CDR1 SGHRS, CDR2 YFSETQ. CDR3 region: CASSVRQGPLNTEAFF. The CDR3 coding sequence is TGCGCCAGCAGCGTAAGACAGGGTCCCCTGAACACTGAAGCTTTCTTT.

The V gene is TRBV11-2, the J gene TRBJ1-4; D uncertain. CDR3 length: 14 residues. Per the germline V gene, CDR1 is SGHAT and CDR2 is FQNNGV. V was pared by 1 base and J by 6 bases, with 9 bases between. CDR3 sequence: CASSLGGRHEKLFF. As DNA, the CDR3 is TGTGCCAGCAGCTTAGGCGGACGTCATGAAAAACTGTTTTTT.

The gene calls are TRBV11-2 and TRBJ1-4, with no clear D. Germline CDR1 and CDR2: SGHAT and FQNNGV. Trimming stripped 1 base from V and 6 bases from J, with 12 bases between. This CDR3 is built from 15 residues. The CDR3 sequence is CASSLGSYSYEKLFF. For the CDR3, the DNA is TGTGCCAGCAGCTTAGGGAGTTACAGTTATGAAAAACTGTTTTTT.

This chain joins TRBV18 and TRBJ2-1; 8 nucleotides align to TRBD1. Trimming took 0 bases from V and 9 from J; bases not matched to a gene: 1. The CDR3 has 13 residues. Germline V CDR1 and CDR2: KGHSH, LQKENI. The chain's CDR3 is CASSPPDRVEQFF. The CDR3, as DNA: TGTGCCAGCTCACCACCGGACAGGGTTGAGCAGTTCTTC.

V is TRBV25-1 and J is TRBJ2-7; no firm D call. From germline, CDR1 is MGHDK and CDR2 SYGVNS. The CDR3 extends over 11 amino acids. The V end was cut by 5 bases, the J end by 3 bases, with 5 bases between. In DNA, the CDR3 is TGTGCCAGCAGTTCTTACTACGAGCAGTACTTC. As protein: CASSSYYEQYF.

This clone was seen once. This sequence joins TRBV11-2 and TRBJ2-1; D is unclear. The CDR3 is 13 residues long. Trimming took 1 base from V and 7 from J, leaving 8 bases between them. The V gene's germline CDR1 is SGHAT and CDR2 FQNNGV. CDR3 DNA sequence: TGTGCCAGCAGCTTAGTGTCTTGGAATGAGCAGTTCTTC. Encoded protein: CASSLVSWNEQFF. The full variable domain, with the rest looked up from reference TRBV11-2 and TRBJ2-1, is EAGVAQSPRYKIIEKRQSVAFWCNPISGHATLYWYQQILGQGPKLLIQFQNNGVVDDSQLPKDRFSAERLKGVDSTLKIQPAKLEDSAVYLCASSLVSWNEQFFGPGTRLTVL.

This clone was seen only once. This chain uses TRBV5-4 with TRBJ1-1, with D uncertain. V was clipped by 0 bases and J by 0 bases, with 0 bases between them. The V gene's germline CDR1 is SGHNT and CDR2 YYREEE (reference sequence). There are 12 residues in the CDR3. The CDR3, as DNA: TGTGCCAGCAGCTTGGTGAACACTGAAGCTTTCTTT. Its translation is CASSLVNTEAFF.

V is TRBV4-1 and J is TRBJ1-3; weak D call: TRBD1 (6 bases). Germline loops: CDR1 MGHRA, CDR2 YSYEKL. The CDR3 sequence is 16 residues long. Trimming cost V 1 base and J 1 base, with 11 bases left between them. Written as DNA, the CDR3 is TGCGCCAGCAGCCAAGGTGGAGGGACATCTGGAAACACCATATATTTT. Residues: CASSQGGGTSGNTIYF.

This clone was picked up a small number of times. V gene TRBV11-2 combines with J gene TRBJ1-2; D unclear. This CDR3 contains 14 residues. Germline V gives CDR1 SGHAT, CDR2 FQNNGV. Trimming left V 5 bases short and J 6 bases short, with 16 bases between. CDR3 coding DNA: TGTGCCAGCAGCCCACCGGGTGCATGGGATGGCTACACCTTC. It yields the protein CASSPPGAWDGYTF.

The V call is TRBV7-9, the J call TRBJ2-7, with D tentatively TRBD2 (6 bases). The CDR3 is made up of 16 amino acids. V was shortened by 5 bases and J by 5 bases, with 22 bases between the two germline ends. The germline CDR1 and CDR2 sequences are SEHNR and FQNEAQ (reference sequence). The CDR3 here is CASSLLGGAGFHEQYF. The CDR3 DNA reads as TGTGCCAGCAGCCTCTTGGGCGGGGCAGGGTTCCACGAGCAGTACTTC.

The rearrangement links TRBV6-1 to TRBJ2-7, with unresolved D. V was clipped by 1 base and J by 1 base, with 8 bases between them. Germline V gene data show CDR1 as MNHNS and CDR2 as SASEGT. This CDR3 comprises 14 residues. This CDR3 is CASSEVWVSYEQYF. The CDR3 nucleotides are TGTGCCAGCAGTGAAGTTTGGGTTTCCTACGAGCAGTACTTC.

The chain links TRBV9 to TRBJ2-7, with TRBD1 matching 7 bases. Germline V CDR1 and CDR2: SGDLS, YYNGEE. The V segment lost 4 bases and the J segment 6 bases; nucleotides outside the gene matches: 10. This CDR3 region has 14 residues. CDR3 coding DNA: TGTGCCAGCAGCCCCCGGACTGGGGACAGCGAGCAGTACTTC. Translating gives CASSPRTGDSEQYF.

This clone appeared many times. The V gene is TRBV10-2, the J gene TRBJ2-3, with 8 bases identical to TRBD2. The CDR3 sequence is 16 residues long. Trimming removed 0 bases from V and 6 bases from J; junction bases left unmatched: 8. Per germline, CDR1 WSHSY and CDR2 SAAADI. This CDR3 reads CASSESAGGLRDTQYF. DNA for the CDR3: TGCGCCAGCAGTGAGTCGGCGGGGGGCTTGAGGGATACGCAGTATTTT.

The gene calls are TRBV9 and TRBJ2-7, with 10 bases aligning to TRBD2. Per germline, CDR1 SGDLS and CDR2 YYNGEE. V lost 4 bases, J lost 5 bases, and 6 bases stayed unmatched. The CDR3 is made up of 14 amino acids. CDR3 nucleotide sequence: TGTGCCAGCAGCCTGAGCGGGAGGGCGGACGAGCAGTACTTC. This sequence encodes CASSLSGRADEQYF. The full variable domain, rest sourced from reference TRBV9 and TRBJ2-7, is DSGVTQTPKHLITATGQRVTLRCSPRSGDLSVYWYQQSLDQGLQFLIQYYNGEERAKGNILERFSAQQFPDLHSELNLSSLELGDSALYFCASSLSGRADEQYFGPGTRLTVT.

The rearrangement links TRBV13 to TRBJ2-5, with 8 bases aligning to TRBD1. In germline, CDR1 is PRHDT, CDR2 FYEKMQ (reference sequence). This CDR3 has 13 residues. The V gene end was trimmed by 8 bases and the J gene end by 5 bases; junction bases not matched to a gene: 7. CDR3 region: CASGTGGEETQYF. CDR3 coding DNA: TGTGCCAGCGGTACAGGGGGAGAGGAGACCCAGTACTTC. Variable domain in full (rest from reference TRBV13 and TRBJ2-5): AAGVIQSPRHLIKEKRETATLKCYPIPRHDTVYWYQQGPGQDPQFLISFYEKMQSDKGSIPDRFSAQQFSDYHSELNMSSLELGDSALYFCASGTGGEETQYFGPGTRLLVL.

The rearrangement joins TRBV28 to TRBJ2-2; TRBD2 agrees at 8 bases. CDR1 and CDR2 from the germline V gene are MDHEN and SYDVKM. CDR3 size: 16 residues. The ends lost 4 bases at V and 3 bases at J; junction bases unmatched: 7. CDR3 in amino acids: CASSSPGGPHTGELFF. As DNA, the CDR3 is TGTGCCAGCAGTTCCCCGGGGGGGCCTCACACCGGGGAGCTGTTTTTT. The full variable domain, completed using reference TRBV28 and TRBJ2-2, is DVKVTQSSRYLVKRTGEKVFLECVQDMDHENMFWYRQDPGLGLRLIYFSYDVKMKEKGDIPEGYSVSREKKERFSLILESASTNQTSMYLCASSSPGGPHTGELFFGEGSRLTVL.

The chain links TRBV5-1 to TRBJ2-7, with unresolved D. Trimming left V 1 base short and J 5 bases short, with 19 bases between. CDR3 length: 16 residues. Germline V lookup: CDR1 SGHRS, CDR2 YFSETQ. DNA of the CDR3: TGCGCCAGCAGCTTGCCCGGGCCCCTCCCCGGGCACGAGCAGTACTTC. Translating it yields CASSLPGPLPGHEQYF.

This clone was found a few times. V is TRBV5-1 and J is TRBJ1-1, with 8 nucleotides matching TRBD1. V gave up 4 bases and J gave up 5 bases; unmatched junction bases: 13. CDR3 length: 16 amino acids. The germline CDR1 and CDR2 sequences are SGHRS and YFSETQ. The CDR3 sequence: CASSDRGQVLSTEAFF. CDR3 DNA sequence: TGCGCCAGCAGCGACCGGGGACAGGTCCTTTCAACTGAAGCTTTCTTT.

The rearrangement links TRBV7-6 to TRBJ2-7; 7 bases match TRBD1. Germline CDR1 reads SGHVS; CDR2 reads FNYEAQ. CDR3 length: 15 amino acids. Germline trimming cut 1 base from V and 0 bases from J; bases unmatched to any gene: 3. CDR3 amino acids: CASSLGQGSSYEQYF. The CDR3 DNA reads TGTGCCAGCAGCTTAGGACAGGGCTCCTCCTACGAGCAGTACTTC.

This chain links TRBV2 with TRBJ1-6; 7 positions match TRBD1. Per the germline V gene, CDR1 is SNHLY and CDR2 is FYNNEI. V lost 6 bases and J lost 5; bases outside the gene matches: 4. The CDR3 consists of 14 residues. The DNA for the CDR3 is TGTGCCAGCAGGTCCGGACAGGATAATTCACCCCTCCACTTT. This gives the protein CASRSGQDNSPLHF.

This chain connects TRBV6-5 to TRBJ2-7; D ambiguous. This CDR3 contains 14 residues. CDR1 and CDR2 from the germline V gene are MNHEY and SVGAGI. With 2 bases removed from V and 0 bases from J, the gap between germline ends came to 8 bases. The CDR3 DNA reads TGTGCCAGCAGTTACGTGGGTGACTCCTACGAGCAGTACTTC. It codes for CASSYVGDSYEQYF.

The table lists this clone with a count of one. The V gene is TRBV6-1, the J gene TRBJ2-7; possible D gene TRBD1, 5 bases. This CDR3 contains 16 residues. V shed 0 bases and J shed 8 bases, with 20 bases lying between them. Per the germline V gene, CDR1 is MNHNS and CDR2 is SASEGT. The CDR3 coding sequence is TGTGCCAGCAGTGAAGCCTCTCAGGGTGGTTCAGCTAAGCAGTACTTC. This gives the protein CASSEASQGGSAKQYF.

The chain couples TRBV9 to TRBJ1-1; D call uncertain. Germline lookup yields CDR1 SGDLS and CDR2 YYNGEE. The CDR3 runs 14 residues. Deletions cut 0 bases from V and 1 base from J, with 7 bases between. The CDR3 reads CASSVAYTNTEAFF. The DNA for the CDR3 is TGTGCCAGCAGCGTAGCTTACACGAACACTGAAGCTTTCTTT. Combining the CDR3 with reference TRBV9 and TRBJ1-1 gives the whole variable domain DSGVTQTPKHLITATGQRVTLRCSPRSGDLSVYWYQQSLDQGLQFLIQYYNGEERAKGNILERFSAQQFPDLHSELNLSSLELGDSALYFCASSVAYTNTEAFFGQGTRLTVV.

This chain joins TRBV6-5 and TRBJ2-2; D unresolved. The V end was cut by 0 bases, the J end by 7 bases, with 15 bases between. From germline, CDR1 is MNHEY and CDR2 SVGAGI. There are 16 residues in the CDR3. As DNA, the CDR3 is TGTGCCAGCAGTTACTCCCTATATGCGGTGCGCGGGGAGCTGTTTTTT. This translates into CASSYSLYAVRGELFF.

The chain carries TRBV29-1 and TRBJ1-1, with TRBD1 matching over 7 bases. CDR1 and CDR2 (germline): SQVTM, ANQGSEA. The CDR3 is made up of 11 amino acids. V was clipped by 6 bases and J by 8 bases; unmatched bases: 6. The CDR3 protein is CSVQGTDEAFF. The CDR3 coding sequence is TGCAGCGTGCAAGGGACAGACGAAGCTTTCTTT.

This clone was seen many times. The CDR3 loop is CASSLYLAASQETQYF. The DNA of the CDR3 is TGTGCCAGCAGCTTATACCTAGCGGCAAGCCAAGAGACCCAGTACTTC. This rearrangement joins TRBV7-2 to TRBJ2-5, with 7 bases matching TRBD2. CDR1 is SGHTA, CDR2 FQGNSA, per germline. The CDR3 loop spans 16 amino acids. Trimming took 2 bases from V and 1 from J; bases not matched to a gene: 7.